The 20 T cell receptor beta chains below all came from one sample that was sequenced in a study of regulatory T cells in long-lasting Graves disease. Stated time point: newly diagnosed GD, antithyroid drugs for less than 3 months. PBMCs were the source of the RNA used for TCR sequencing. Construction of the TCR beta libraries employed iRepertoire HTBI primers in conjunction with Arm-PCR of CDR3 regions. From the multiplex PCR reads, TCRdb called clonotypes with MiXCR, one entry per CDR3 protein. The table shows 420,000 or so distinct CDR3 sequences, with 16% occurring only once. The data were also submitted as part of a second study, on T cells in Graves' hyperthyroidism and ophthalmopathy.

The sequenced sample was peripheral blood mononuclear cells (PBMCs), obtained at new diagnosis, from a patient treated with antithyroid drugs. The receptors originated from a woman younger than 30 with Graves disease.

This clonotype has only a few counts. Here the CDR3 DNA reads TGTGCCAGCAGCCACAAACAAAGAGGCGGCCAGCCCCAGCATTTT. It specifies CASSHKQRGGQPQHF. J is TRBJ1-5 and V is TRBV14; D ambiguous. The CDR3 length is 15 residues. V lost 3 bases, J lost 7 bases, and 16 bases lay in between. The V gene's germline CDR1 is SGHDN and CDR2 FVKESK.

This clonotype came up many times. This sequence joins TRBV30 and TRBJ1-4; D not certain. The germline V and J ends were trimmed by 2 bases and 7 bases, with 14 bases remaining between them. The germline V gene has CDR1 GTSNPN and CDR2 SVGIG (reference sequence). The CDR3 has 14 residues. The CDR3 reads CAWSTPRRGEKLFF. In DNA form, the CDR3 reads TGTGCCTGGAGTACGCCCCGACGGGGTGAAAAACTGTTTTTT. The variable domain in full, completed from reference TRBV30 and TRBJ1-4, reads SQTIHQWPATLVQPVGSPLSLECTVEGTSNPNLYWYRQAAGRGLQLLFYSVGIGQISSEVPQNLSASRPQDRQFILSSKKLLLSDSGFYLCAWSTPRRGEKLFFGSGTQLSVL.

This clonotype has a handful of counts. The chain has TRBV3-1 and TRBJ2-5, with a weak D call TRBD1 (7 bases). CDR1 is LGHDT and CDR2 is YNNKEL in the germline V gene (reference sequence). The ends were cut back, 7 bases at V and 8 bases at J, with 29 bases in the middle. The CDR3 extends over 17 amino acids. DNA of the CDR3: TGTGCCAGCACCAAAAGGGGGGACAGCGTCCTCGGGGGAACCCAGTACTTC. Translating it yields CASTKRGDSVLGGTQYF.

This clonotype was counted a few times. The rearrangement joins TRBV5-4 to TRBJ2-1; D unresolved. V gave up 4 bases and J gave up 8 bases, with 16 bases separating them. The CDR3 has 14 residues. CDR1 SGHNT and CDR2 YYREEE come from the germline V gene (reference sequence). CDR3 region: CASSAGPYVDEQFF. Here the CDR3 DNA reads TGTGCCAGCAGCGCCGGGCCTTACGTGGATGAGCAGTTCTTC. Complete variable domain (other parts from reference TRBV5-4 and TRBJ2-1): ETGVTQSPTHLIKTRGQQVTLRCSSQSGHNTVSWYQQALGQGPQFIFQYYREEENGRGNFPPRFSGLQFPNYSSELNVNALELDDSALYLCASSAGPYVDEQFFGPGTRLTVL.

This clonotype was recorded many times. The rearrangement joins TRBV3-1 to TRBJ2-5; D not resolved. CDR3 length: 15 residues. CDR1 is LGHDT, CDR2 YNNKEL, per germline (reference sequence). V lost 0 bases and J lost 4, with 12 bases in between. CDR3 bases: TGTGCCAGCAGCCAAGAAGATGGTAGAACAGAGACCCAGTACTTC. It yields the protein CASSQEDGRTETQYF.

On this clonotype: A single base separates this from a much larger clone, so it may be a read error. CDR3 sequence reads: CASSVTPRDYPPGDTQHF. In DNA form, the CDR3 reads TGTGCCAGCAGTGTCACCCCCCGGGACTATCCCCCAGGAGATACGCAGCATTTT. The J gene is TRBJ2-3, the V gene TRBV28; a weak D match, TRBD1 (5 bases). The DNA end lines up better with TRBJ1-5; the J call may be wrong. CDR1 is MDHEN, CDR2 SYDVKM, per germline. The CDR3 loop spans 18 amino acids.

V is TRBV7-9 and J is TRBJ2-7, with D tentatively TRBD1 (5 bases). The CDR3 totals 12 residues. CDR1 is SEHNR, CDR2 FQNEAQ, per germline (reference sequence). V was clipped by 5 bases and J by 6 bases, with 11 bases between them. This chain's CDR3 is CASSAPGSEQYF. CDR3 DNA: TGTGCCAGCAGCGCCCCAGGGTCCGAGCAGTACTTC.

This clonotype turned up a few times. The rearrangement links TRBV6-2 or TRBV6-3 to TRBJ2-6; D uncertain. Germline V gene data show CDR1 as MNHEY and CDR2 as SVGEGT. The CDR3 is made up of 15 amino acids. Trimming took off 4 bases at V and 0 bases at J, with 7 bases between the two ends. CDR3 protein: CASSFGNSGANVLTF. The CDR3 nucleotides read TGTGCCAGCAGTTTTGGAAACTCTGGGGCCAACGTCCTGACTTTC.

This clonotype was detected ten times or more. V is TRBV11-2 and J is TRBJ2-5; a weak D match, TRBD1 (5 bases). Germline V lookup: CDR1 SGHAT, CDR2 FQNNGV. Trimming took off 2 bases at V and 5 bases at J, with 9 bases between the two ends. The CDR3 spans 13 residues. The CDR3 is CASSLQGTETQYF. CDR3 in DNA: TGTGCCAGCAGCTTACAGGGTACGGAGACCCAGTACTTC.

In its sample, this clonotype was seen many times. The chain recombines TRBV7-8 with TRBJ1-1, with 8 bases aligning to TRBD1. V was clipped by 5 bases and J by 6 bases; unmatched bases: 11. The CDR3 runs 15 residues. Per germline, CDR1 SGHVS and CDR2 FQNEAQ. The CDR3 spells CASSGRTGTGAEAFF. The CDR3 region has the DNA TGTGCCAGCAGCGGGAGGACAGGGACTGGTGCTGAAGCTTTCTTT.

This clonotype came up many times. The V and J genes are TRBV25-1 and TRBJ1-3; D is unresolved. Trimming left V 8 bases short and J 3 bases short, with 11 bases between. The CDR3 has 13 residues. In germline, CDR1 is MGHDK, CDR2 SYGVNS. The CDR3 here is CASRPTGGNTIYF. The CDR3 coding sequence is TGTGCCAGCCGACCAACGGGTGGAAACACCATATATTTT.

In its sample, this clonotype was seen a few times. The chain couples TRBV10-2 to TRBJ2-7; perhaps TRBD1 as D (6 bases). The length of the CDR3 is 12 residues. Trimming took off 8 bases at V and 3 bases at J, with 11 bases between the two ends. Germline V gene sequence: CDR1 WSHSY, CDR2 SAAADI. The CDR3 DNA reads TGCGCCAGCGGACAGAGTAACTACGAGCAGTACTTC. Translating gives CASGQSNYEQYF.

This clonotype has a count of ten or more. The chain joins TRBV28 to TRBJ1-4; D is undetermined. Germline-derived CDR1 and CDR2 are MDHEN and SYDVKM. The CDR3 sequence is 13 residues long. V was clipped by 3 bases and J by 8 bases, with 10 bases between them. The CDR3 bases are TGTGCCAGCAGTTTCGGTATCGAGGAAAAACTGTTTTTT. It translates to CASSFGIEEKLFF.

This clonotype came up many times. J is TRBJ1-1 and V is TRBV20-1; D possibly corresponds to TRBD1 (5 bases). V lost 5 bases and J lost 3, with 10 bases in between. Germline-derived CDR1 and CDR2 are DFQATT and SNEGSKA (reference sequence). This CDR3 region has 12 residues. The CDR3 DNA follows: TGCAGTGCTTCCCGGACATACACTGAAGCTTTCTTT. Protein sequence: CSASRTYTEAFF.

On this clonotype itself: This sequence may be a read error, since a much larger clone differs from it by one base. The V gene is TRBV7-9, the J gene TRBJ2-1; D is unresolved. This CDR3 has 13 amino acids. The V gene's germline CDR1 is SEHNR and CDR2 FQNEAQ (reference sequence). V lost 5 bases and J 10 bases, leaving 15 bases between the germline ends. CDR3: CASSPVSASEQFF. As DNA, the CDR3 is TGTGCCAGCAGCCCAGTGTCAGCCTCCGAGCAGTTCTTC.

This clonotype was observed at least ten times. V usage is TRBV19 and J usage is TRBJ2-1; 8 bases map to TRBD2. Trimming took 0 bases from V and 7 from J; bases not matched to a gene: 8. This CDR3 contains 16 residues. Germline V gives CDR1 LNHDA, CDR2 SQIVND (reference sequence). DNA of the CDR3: TGTGCCAGTAGTATAGATGGCGGGAGGCTCTCGAATGAGCAGTTCTTC. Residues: CASSIDGGRLSNEQFF.

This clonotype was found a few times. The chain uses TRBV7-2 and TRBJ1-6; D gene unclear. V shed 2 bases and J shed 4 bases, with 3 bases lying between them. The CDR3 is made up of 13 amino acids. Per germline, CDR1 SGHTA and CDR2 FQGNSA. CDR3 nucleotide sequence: TGTGCCAGCAGCTTAACGTATAATTCACCCCTCCACTTT. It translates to CASSLTYNSPLHF.

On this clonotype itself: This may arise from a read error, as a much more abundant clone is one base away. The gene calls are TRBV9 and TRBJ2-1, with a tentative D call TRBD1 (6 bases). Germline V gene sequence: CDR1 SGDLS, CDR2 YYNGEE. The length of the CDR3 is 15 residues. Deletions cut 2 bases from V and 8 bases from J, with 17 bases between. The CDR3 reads CASSVFAGGVDEQFF. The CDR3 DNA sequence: TGTGCCAGCAGCGTTTTTGCTGGGGGCGTCGATGAGCAGTTCTTC.

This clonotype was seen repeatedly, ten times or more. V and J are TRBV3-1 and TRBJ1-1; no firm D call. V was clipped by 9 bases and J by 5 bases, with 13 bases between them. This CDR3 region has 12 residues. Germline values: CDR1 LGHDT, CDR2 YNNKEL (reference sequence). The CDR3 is CASGSRKTEAFF. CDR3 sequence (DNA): TGTGCCAGTGGTAGTCGAAAGACTGAAGCTTTCTTT.

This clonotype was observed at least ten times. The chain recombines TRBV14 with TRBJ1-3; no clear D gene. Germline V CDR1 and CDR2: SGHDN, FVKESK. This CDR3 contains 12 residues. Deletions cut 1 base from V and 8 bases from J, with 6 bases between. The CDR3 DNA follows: TGTGCCAGCAGCCAAGTTCTAGACACCATATATTTT. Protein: CASSQVLDTIYF.